What follows is one T cell receptor beta chain and its context. As yet, its antigen is unknown. Repertoires were generated with immunoSEQ multiplex PCR, while TCRdb's copy carries only in-frame clones and drops some. The sample lists some 90,000 clones; approximately 90% were seen once. These data belong to a study of graft-versus-host responses after intestinal transplantation. Study details: Recipients across the board were started on anti-thymocyte globulin induction, then kept on tacrolimus and steroids for 2 to 4 years.

V was pared by 8 bases and J by 7 bases, with 21 bases between. This CDR3 region has 15 residues. Germline V CDR1 and CDR2: SGHVS, FNYEAQ. This material consisted of unstimulated CD8+ T cells sorted from spleen or lymph node cells, taken before intestinal transplant. This chain connects TRBV7-6 to TRBJ2-1; D possibly matches TRBD1 or TRBD2 (5 bases each). The TCR originated in a human donor who received an intestinal transplant. CDR3 region: CASGPGPPPRNEQFF. CDR3 nucleotides: TGTGCCAGCGGCCCGGGACCGCCGCCGAGGAATGAGCAGTTCTTC.